A selection of T cell receptor beta chains follows, all from one sample in a study of shared clonotypes between healthy human individuals. TCRdb's copy holds only in-frame clones and misses some; the assay was immunoSEQ multiplex PCR. The sample has about 1 million clones, approximately 76% seen once. The specimen sequenced was memory CD4+ T cells sorted from blood. Every receptor here comes from a man aged 18 to 29 in good health. Both conserved end residues are part of each CDR3.

v_call	j_call	cdr3_aa
TRBV7-6	TRBJ2-7	CASSLGREVEQYF
TRBV11-1	TRBJ2-1	CASSLDNEQFF
TRBV7-2	TRBJ2-7	CASSLAGQSIYEQYF
TRBV30	TRBJ2-5	CAWGRFKPSGETQYF
TRBV11-3	TRBJ2-1	CASSPLRMRQDNEQFF
TRBV6-1	TRBJ2-7	CASSVDRASLYEQYF
TRBV5-1	TRBJ2-3	CASLAEGDTQYF
TRBV6-5	TRBJ2-1	CASSLSFSYNEQFF
TRBV5-1	TRBJ1-1	CASSLQTGSTEAFF
TRBV6-1	TRBJ2-7	CASTMVQGPYEQYF
TRBV7-9	TRBJ1-2	CASSLGQGKGYTF
TRBV5-6	TRBJ2-7	CASTLAGGNYEQYF
TRBV19	TRBJ1-2	CASTFYQGLSGYTF
TRBV30	TRBJ2-6	CAWKAGANVLTF
TRBV10-3	TRBJ1-5	CAISESGGSNQPQHF
TRBV5-8	TRBJ2-3	CASSNTGNQQYF
TRBV5-1	TRBJ2-1	CASSPQAGAFVEQFF
TRBV6-6	TRBJ1-4	CATGRLNEKLFF
TRBV5-6	TRBJ2-7	CASSASGTSGQSYEQYF
TRBV9	TRBJ2-7	CASSVSTGSSYEQYF
TRBV25-1	TRBJ1-1	CASSGQGGTEAFF
TRBV4-2	TRBJ2-2	CASSQLAGVTGELFF
TRBV29-1	TRBJ2-1	CSVARNYNEQFF
TRBV7-2	TRBJ2-2	CASSFFGGRVTGELFF
TRBV11-2	TRBJ2-5	CASSLGSLGRETQYF
TRBV27	TRBJ2-7	CASSLGAGPYEQYF
TRBV5-1	TRBJ1-1	CASSRVGGAQTEAFF
TRBV19	TRBJ1-4	CASSRQGINEKLFF
TRBV5-1	TRBJ1-5	CASSPLGGGGQPQHF
TRBV19	TRBJ1-3	CATTKTHLSGNTIYF
TRBV5-1	TRBJ2-1	CASSGLASSNEQFF
TRBV7-9	TRBJ1-6	CASSFPGDNSPLHF
TRBV18	TRBJ1-3	CASSPQGSSGNTIYF
TRBV9	TRBJ1-4	CASSAGQDNEKLFF
TRBV10-1	TRBJ2-7	CTSSRGLAGDAYEQYF
TRBV19	TRBJ2-2	CASRTTDRSISGELFF
TRBV7-2	TRBJ1-1	CASSSNPGARTEAFF
TRBV6-5	TRBJ2-6	CASSRATTGANVLTF
TRBV7-2	TRBJ2-7	CASSPKTTGTGEYEQYF
TRBV27	TRBJ2-3	CASSLGVSDTQYF
TRBV9	TRBJ1-2	CASSVAGQNGYTF
TRBV18	TRBJ2-7	CASSPNGHSYEQYF
TRBV5-1	TRBJ1-2	CASSWMGDAANYGYTF